This T cell receptor (beta chain) was captured by sequencing in a study of vaccination and CD4 T cells after COVID-19. Whole-study context: Cells were stimulated with overlapping spike peptide pools from SARS-CoV-2, HCoV-NL63, HCoV-OC43 and HCoV-229E.

As to treatment: 10-day PBMC culture with coronavirus spike peptide pools or control peptides (ViraFEST assay). After being plated at around 2 million per well, PBMCs were cultured with 9.5 to 10 IU/ml IL-2 and approximately 10 ug/ml peptide pools. Trimming cost V 1 base and J 0 bases; bases outside gene matches: 4. CDR1 MNHEY and CDR2 SMNVEV come from the germline V gene (reference sequence). The CDR3 covers 17 residues. A note on this clonotype: What it recognizes is unknown.

Oncomine TCR Beta short-read sequencing was applied to DNA from cultured CD4+ T cells. Genomic DNA extraction was carried out from cultured CD4+ T cells. MiXCR, applied by TCRdb to the PCR reads, yields one record per CDR3 protein. Altogether 20,000 to 25,000 distinct CDR3 sequences are present, about 40% being singletons, with the ten largest covering roughly 5%. The clonotype comes from a human donor who had recovered from COVID-19. The chain is built from TRBV27 and TRBJ2-1; TRBD2 agrees at 9 bases. The sample consisted of CD4+ T cells from blood, cultured in vitro, taken before SARS-CoV-2 vaccination. The CDR3 loop is CASSLYVAGDSYNEQFF. The CDR3 DNA follows: TGTGCCAGCAGTTTATATGTAGCGGGAGACTCCTACAATGAGCAGTTCTTC.